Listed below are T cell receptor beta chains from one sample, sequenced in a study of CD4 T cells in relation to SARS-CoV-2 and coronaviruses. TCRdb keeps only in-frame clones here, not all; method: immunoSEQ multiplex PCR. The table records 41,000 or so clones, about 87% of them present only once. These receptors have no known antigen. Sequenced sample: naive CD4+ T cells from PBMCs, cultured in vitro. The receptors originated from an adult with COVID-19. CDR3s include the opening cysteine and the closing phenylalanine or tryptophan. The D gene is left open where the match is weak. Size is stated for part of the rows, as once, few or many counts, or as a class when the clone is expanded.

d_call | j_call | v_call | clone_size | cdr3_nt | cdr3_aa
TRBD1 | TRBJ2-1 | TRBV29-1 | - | TGCAGCGTCTCGGCACAGGGGGACTACAATGAGCAGTTCTTC | CSVSAQGDYNEQFF
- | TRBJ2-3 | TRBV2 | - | TGTGCCAGCAGTGCCCGTCTCGCCTTATCAGGAGATACGCAGTATTTT | CASSARLALSGDTQYF
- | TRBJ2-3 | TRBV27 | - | TGTGCCAGCAGTTTAAGGTTCGCCTTTAGCGAGGATACGCAGTATTTT | CASSLRFAFSEDTQYF
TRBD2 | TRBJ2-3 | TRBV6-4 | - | TGTGCCAGCAGTGACGCGGGAGGCACAGATACGCAGTATTTT | CASSDAGGTDTQYF
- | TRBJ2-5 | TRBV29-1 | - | TGCAGCGTTGAGCGAAACTCAGTACTTCAAGAGACCCAGTACTTC | CSVERNSVLQETQYF
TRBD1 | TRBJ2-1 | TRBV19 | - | TGTGCCAGTAGGGACAGGGGCAATGAGCAGTTCTTC | CASRDRGNEQFF
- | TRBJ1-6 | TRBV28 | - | TGTGCCAGCAGTTTTTTGAGGGTTTCACCCCTCCACTTT | CASSFLRVSPLHF
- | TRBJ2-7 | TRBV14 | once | TGTGCCAGCAGCCAAGTGACTCACACCTACGAGCAGTACTTC | CASSQVTHTYEQYF
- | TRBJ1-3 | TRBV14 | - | TGTGCCAGCAGCCTTCTCACTTCTGGAAACACCATATATTTT | CASSLLTSGNTIYF
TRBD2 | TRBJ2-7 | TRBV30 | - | TGTGCCTGGGCCCCAGGGACTAGCTCCCACGAGCAGTACTTC | CAWAPGTSSHEQYF
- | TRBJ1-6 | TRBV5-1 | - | TGCGCCAGCAGCTTGTTACAGGGATCGGATTCACCCCTCCACTTT | CASSLLQGSDSPLHF
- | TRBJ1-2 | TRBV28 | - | TGTGCCAGCAGTTTTGTGGATGGCTACACCTTC | CASSFVDGYTF
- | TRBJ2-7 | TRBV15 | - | TGTGCCACCAGCAGAGGGACTACCACCTACGAGCAGTACTTC | CATSRGTTTYEQYF
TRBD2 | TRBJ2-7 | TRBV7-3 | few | TGTGCCAGCGGGACTACTCCCTACGAGCAGTACTTC | CASGTTPYEQYF
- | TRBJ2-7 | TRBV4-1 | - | TGCGCCAGCAGCCACCTCCGGGGGAATAGTGGTAGCTCCTACGAGCAGTACTTC | CASSHLRGNSGSSYEQYF
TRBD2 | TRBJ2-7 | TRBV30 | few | TGTGCCTGGACTACAAAAGTGGGGGGGGAGCAGTACTTC | CAWTTKVGGEQYF
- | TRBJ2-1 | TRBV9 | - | TGTGCCAGCAGCGTAGCGGCAGCCTATGAGCAGTTCTTC | CASSVAAAYEQFF
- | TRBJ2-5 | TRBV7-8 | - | TGTGCCACGGACACCCAAATGGGGGAGACCCAGTACTTC | CATDTQMGETQYF
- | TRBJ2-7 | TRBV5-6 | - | TGTGCCAGCAGCTTCTCCGGGACGCCTCCTTACGAGCAGTACTTC | CASSFSGTPPYEQYF